Detailed here is one T cell receptor beta chain. The junction shows a germline mismatch at one end, possibly a read error. Germline CDR1 SGHAT, CDR2 FQNNGV. The length of the CDR3 is 15 residues. The data were taken from a study of tumor-infiltrating lymphocytes in primary liver carcinoma. TCR beta cDNA was made from around 520 ng total RNA with a constant-region primer. Nested multiplex PCR, run for three rounds with slightly modified ARM-PCR, yielded TCR beta libraries. Rounds one and two of PCR, each of 9 to 11 cycles, were primed with TRBV1-TRBV30 forward primers and a C-beta reverse primer. TCRdb passed the multiplex PCR reads through MiXCR, listing each CDR3 protein once. The sample includes almost 200,000 distinct CDR3 sequences, around three fifths of them seen just once. Blood RNA came from unsorted whole blood; germline DNA was also extracted. It was before surgery that around 4.3 milliliters of peripheral blood were collected.

The source is a woman aged 60 to 75 with primary liver carcinoma and hepatitis B virus infection. V gene TRBV11-2 combines with J gene TRBJ2-3; 9 bases line up with TRBD2. Sequenced: peripheral blood. CDR3 amino acids: CASRRAGGGTDTHYF. CDR3 DNA: TGCGCCAGCAGGCGAGCGGGAGGAGGAACAGATACGCACTATTTT.